The 12 T cell receptor beta chains below all came from one sample that was sequenced in a study of radiation and T cells in renal cell carcinoma. The sample's time point: baseline pretreatment blood. Regarding treatment: 15 Gy SBRT to primary tumor, nephrectomy 4 weeks later. Using immunoSEQ multiplex PCR, the repertoire was profiled, and TCRdb retains in-frame clones only, with some absent. The sample contains approximately 100,000 clones, less than 90% of which appear only once. Here the sequenced sample was blood, taken from a patient whose treatment included radiotherapy and nephrectomy. The receptors stem from a man between 50 and 59 years old with renal cell carcinoma.

This chain connects TRBV7-2 to TRBJ1-1; D unresolved. Germline V gene sequence: CDR1 SGHTA, CDR2 FQGNSA. V lost 2 bases and J lost 1, with 8 bases in between. The CDR3 has 14 amino acids. CDR3 nucleotides: TGTGCCAGCAGCTTAATGACCGAGAACACTGAAGCTTTCTTT. This translates into CASSLMTENTEAFF.

The rearrangement links TRBV5-1 to TRBJ2-1; no definite D call. The CDR3 contains 16 residues. The germline V gene encodes CDR1 SGHRS and CDR2 YFSETQ. V was cut by 0 bases and J by 2 bases, with 12 bases left in between. The CDR3 loop reads CASSLVAQPTYNEQFF. CDR3 nucleotides: TGCGCCAGCAGCTTGGTGGCACAACCCACCTACAATGAGCAGTTCTTC.

Worth noting for this clone: Other nucleotide sequences from this sample produce the same CDR3. The CDR3 region is CASSGTANYGYTF. The CDR3 DNA is TGTGCCAGCAGTGGGACAGCAAACTATGGCTACACCTTC. V and J are TRBV2 and TRBJ1-2; perhaps TRBD1 as D (6 bases). Germline assignment: CDR1 SNHLY and CDR2 FYNNEI. This CDR3 is built from 13 residues. The V and J ends lost 4 bases and 2 bases respectively, with 8 bases between them.

The chain combines TRBV5-4 with TRBJ2-3; TRBD2 aligns across 9 bases. After removal of 2 bases from V and 1 base from J, the junction contained 2 bases not matched to a gene. Germline lookup yields CDR1 SGHNT and CDR2 YYREEE (reference sequence). The CDR3 is made up of 15 amino acids. The chain's CDR3 is CASSLSSGGTDTQYF. The CDR3 DNA is TGTGCCAGCAGCTTATCTAGCGGGGGCACAGATACGCAGTATTTT. The variable domain in full, with the rest retrieved from reference TRBV5-4 and TRBJ2-3, is ETGVTQSPTHLIKTRGQQVTLRCSSQSGHNTVSWYQQALGQGPQFIFQYYREEENGRGNFPPRFSGLQFPNYSSELNVNALELDDSALYLCASSLSSGGTDTQYFGPGTRLTVL.

In its sample, this clone was seen once. This chain uses TRBV27 with TRBJ2-1; possible D gene TRBD1, 6 bases. In germline, CDR1 is MNHEY, CDR2 SMNVEV (reference sequence). This CDR3 has 14 residues. Deletions cut 5 bases from V and 3 bases from J, with 11 bases between. The CDR3 loop reads CASSVDRIYNEQFF. The CDR3 coding sequence is TGTGCCAGCAGTGTGGACAGAATCTACAATGAGCAGTTCTTC.

The J gene is TRBJ1-1, the V gene TRBV19, with D possibly TRBD1 on 6 matching bases. The CDR3 runs to 16 residues. CDR1 is LNHDA, CDR2 SQIVND, per germline (reference sequence). V lost 7 bases and J lost 3, with 21 bases in between. The CDR3 region has the DNA TGTGCCAGTACCGACTCACGACAGGCTTTTTACACTGAAGCTTTCTTT. This sequence encodes CASTDSRQAFYTEAFF.

The chain couples TRBV5-1 to TRBJ2-1; 10 bases map to TRBD1. The CDR3 has 15 amino acids. Trimming at V came to 4 bases and at J to 5 bases, leaving 6 bases not matched to a gene. CDR1 is SGHRS and CDR2 is YFSETQ in the germline V gene. The CDR3 DNA sequence: TGCGCCAGCAGCCCCGGGACAGGGGAAGACAATGAGCAGTTCTTC. It specifies CASSPGTGEDNEQFF.

J is TRBJ2-7 and V is TRBV5-1; D perhaps matches TRBD1 (6 bases). The V gene lost 2 bases and the J gene lost 2 bases, with 11 bases spanning the gap. The CDR3 totals 14 residues. CDR1 and CDR2 from the germline V gene are SGHRS and YFSETQ. CDR3: CASSLQGPPYEQYF. The CDR3 DNA is TGCGCCAGCAGCTTACAGGGTCCGCCCTACGAGCAGTACTTC. The whole variable domain, filled in from reference TRBV5-1 and TRBJ2-7, reads KAGVTQTPRYLIKTRGQQVTLSCSPISGHRSVSWYQQTPGQGLQFLFEYFSETQRNKGNFPGRFSGRQFSNSRSEMNVSTLELGDSALYLCASSLQGPPYEQYFGPGTRLTVT.

This sequence joins TRBV7-9 and TRBJ1-1, with D possibly being TRBD1 (5 bases). V was trimmed by 2 bases and J by 1 base, leaving 8 bases between them. This CDR3 comprises 14 residues. CDR1 and CDR2 from the germline V gene are SEHNR and FQNEAQ (reference sequence). This chain's CDR3 is CASSLPGGNTEAFF. The CDR3 DNA sequence: TGTGCCAGCAGCTTACCGGGGGGGAACACTGAAGCTTTCTTT.

This clone was recorded once. The V call is TRBV18, the J call TRBJ1-1; TRBD1 matches 9 bases. V trimming: 4 bases; J trimming: 1 base; junction bases outside the gene matches: 19. Germline lookup yields CDR1 KGHSH and CDR2 LQKENI. CDR3 length equals 20 residues. CDR3 amino acids: CASSLTITGGLAGANTEAFF. CDR3 in DNA: TGTGCCAGCTCACTAACCATTACAGGGGGCTTGGCTGGGGCGAACACTGAAGCTTTCTTT.

This chain uses TRBV28 with TRBJ1-2; 8 bases are shared with TRBD1. The V gene's germline CDR1 is MDHEN and CDR2 SYDVKM. The CDR3 loop spans 13 amino acids. After removal of 6 bases from V and 5 bases from J, the junction contained 5 bases not matched to a gene. In DNA form, the CDR3 reads TGTGCCAGCAGAACCGACAGGGGATATGGCTACACCTTC. Translating gives CASRTDRGYGYTF.

V usage is TRBV11-3 and J usage is TRBJ1-1; D unclear. The germline V gene has CDR1 SGHNT and CDR2 YENEEA. The CDR3 extends over 13 amino acids. The V end lost 3 bases, the J end lost 2 bases, and 7 bases lay between the germline ends. CDR3 loop: CASSFRQNTEAFF. The CDR3 coding sequence is TGTGCCAGCAGCTTTAGACAAAACACTGAAGCTTTCTTT.